Following are 25 T cell receptor beta chains from one sample sequenced in a study of T cell responses to AZD1222 COVID-19 vaccine. Method: immunoSEQ multiplex PCR; TCRdb's copy keeps in-frame clones and lacks some. Of about 110,000 clones in the sample, approximately 90% were seen once. Here the sequenced sample was peripheral blood, taken 28 days after the second AZD1222 dose. These receptors all come from an adult who received the AZD1222 COVID-19 vaccine.

The chain uses TRBV5-1 and TRBJ1-4; 7 bases line up with TRBD1. Unmatched junction bases numbered 9, after V lost 7 bases and J lost 6 bases. There are 14 residues in the CDR3. CDR1 SGHRS and CDR2 YFSETQ come from the germline V gene. This CDR3 is CASGRSGGDEKLFF. The DNA for the CDR3 is TGCGCCAGCGGAAGATCAGGGGGGGATGAAAAACTGTTTTTT.

This clone has a handful of counts. The chain carries TRBV10-2 and TRBJ2-2; 8 nucleotides agree with TRBD2. V dropped 7 bases and J dropped 5; count of bases not matched to a gene: 9. There are 15 residues in the CDR3. Germline V lookup: CDR1 WSHSY, CDR2 SAAADI. The CDR3 nucleotides are TGCGCCAGCACGAATAGCGGGGCCGGAACCGGGGAGCTGTTTTTT. Translating gives CASTNSGAGTGELFF.

The chain is built from TRBV5-6 and TRBJ2-6; TRBD1 might be the D (5 bases). Germline lookup yields CDR1 SGHDT and CDR2 YYEEEE. Trimming removed 2 bases at V and 0 bases at J, with 9 bases between. This CDR3 region has 16 residues. The CDR3 region has the DNA TGTGCCAGCAGCTTCCAGGGCCTCTCTGGGGCCAACGTCCTGACTTTC. This translates into CASSFQGLSGANVLTF.

The V and J genes are TRBV2 and TRBJ2-1; D gene unclear. V dropped 6 bases and J dropped 5 bases, with 11 bases sitting between them. CDR3 length: 13 residues. Germline V gives CDR1 SNHLY, CDR2 FYNNEI. The CDR3 protein is CASRQDGDNEQFF. The CDR3 coding sequence is TGTGCCAGCAGGCAAGACGGAGACAATGAGCAGTTCTTC.

This clone was seen just once. The V and J genes are TRBV18 and TRBJ2-7; tentative D call: TRBD1 (5 bases). V lost 2 bases and J lost 6, with 14 bases in between. Germline CDR1 and CDR2: KGHSH and LQKENI. CDR3 length: 14 residues. The CDR3 DNA sequence: TGTGCCAGCTCACCAGGGGCTACTGGGGCCGAGCAGTACTTC. It is translated as CASSPGATGAEQYF.

This sequence joins TRBV3-1 (or the pseudogene TRBV3-2) and TRBJ1-1, with 8 bases that match TRBD1. Germline CDR1 and CDR2: LGHDT and YNNKEL (reference sequence). The junction had 8 bases not matched to a gene; V was cut back by 0 bases and J by 5 bases. The CDR3 covers 16 residues. DNA for the CDR3: TGTGCCAGCAGCCAAGATCTCAGGGGGCGAAAAACTGAAGCTTTCTTT. It encodes CASSQDLRGRKTEAFF.

The chain recombines TRBV6-5 with TRBJ2-3; maybe TRBD2 (6 bases). Germline loops: CDR1 MNHEY, CDR2 SVGAGI. This CDR3 is 14 amino acids long. The germline V and J ends were trimmed by 4 bases and 2 bases, with 10 bases remaining between them. CDR3 residues: CASSSRGYTDTQYF. The CDR3 nucleotides read TGTGCCAGCAGTTCTCGGGGGTACACAGATACGCAGTATTTT.

This clone was found a few times. The chain employs TRBV6-1 and TRBJ1-2; TRBD1 might be the D (5 bases). CDR1 is MNHNS, CDR2 SASEGT, per germline. The length of the CDR3 is 14 residues. Trimming shortened V by 1 base and J by 6 bases, and 12 bases separated the two germline ends. CDR3 DNA sequence: TGTGCCAGCAGTGAAGGGGGCGTTTTAAATGGCTACACCTTC. Encoded protein: CASSEGGVLNGYTF.

CDR3 amino acids: CASSFRGVNTEAFF. In DNA form, the CDR3 reads TGCGCCAGCAGCTTCCGCGGGGTGAACACTGAAGCTTTCTTT. The rearrangement links TRBV4-3 to TRBJ1-1; D remains ambiguous. The CDR3 runs 14 residues. Trimming stripped 5 bases from V and 0 bases from J, with 10 bases between. Per the germline V gene, CDR1 is LGHNA and CDR2 is YSLEER.

This clone was picked up a small number of times. This chain uses TRBV9 with TRBJ2-1; maybe TRBD2 (6 bases). The length of the CDR3 is 15 residues. Trimming took off 3 bases at V and 0 bases at J, with 10 bases between the two ends. CDR1 SGDLS and CDR2 YYNGEE come from the germline V gene. This CDR3 is CASSADGGSYNEQFF. The CDR3 bases are TGTGCCAGCAGCGCGGACGGGGGCTCCTACAATGAGCAGTTCTTC.

This chain uses TRBV7-3 with TRBJ2-6, with D hard to call. Germline assignment: CDR1 SGHTA and CDR2 FQGTGA. The V end was cut by 7 bases, the J end by 1 base, with 17 bases between. CDR3 length equals 17 residues. In DNA, the CDR3 is TGTGCCAGCAACTCCGGGCCCCCGACGTCTGGGGCCAACGTCCTGACTTTC. Protein sequence: CASNSGPPTSGANVLTF.

The rearrangement uses TRBV5-1 and TRBJ2-5; 9 positions agree with TRBD1. The CDR3 contains 15 residues. V lost 4 bases and J lost 5; bases outside the gene matches: 9. Germline V gene data show CDR1 as SGHRS and CDR2 as YFSETQ. CDR3 in DNA: TGCGCCAGCAGCATTCCACAGGGGGCTGGGGAGACCCAGTACTTC. It translates to CASSIPQGAGETQYF. The variable domain in full, with the rest retrieved from reference TRBV5-1 and TRBJ2-5, is KAGVTQTPRYLIKTRGQQVTLSCSPISGHRSVSWYQQTPGQGLQFLFEYFSETQRNKGNFPGRFSGRQFSNSRSEMNVSTLELGDSALYLCASSIPQGAGETQYFGPGTRLLVL.

The chain has TRBV5-4 and TRBJ2-3; 13 bases are shared with TRBD2. This CDR3 contains 16 residues. The V gene's germline CDR1 is SGHNT and CDR2 YYREEE (reference sequence). V lost 4 bases and J lost 1; bases outside the gene matches: 3. Here the CDR3 DNA reads TGTGCCAGCAGCCGCGGACTAGCGGGGGGCACAGATACGCAGTATTTT. Protein product: CASSRGLAGGTDTQYF. Combining the CDR3 with reference TRBV5-4 and TRBJ2-3 gives the whole variable domain ETGVTQSPTHLIKTRGQQVTLRCSSQSGHNTVSWYQQALGQGPQFIFQYYREEENGRGNFPPRFSGLQFPNYSSELNVNALELDDSALYLCASSRGLAGGTDTQYFGPGTRLTVL.

This clone was seen more than once but under ten times. J is TRBJ1-4 and V is TRBV18; D is ambiguous. The CDR3 length is 16 residues. From germline, CDR1 is KGHSH and CDR2 LQKENI. V lost 2 bases and J lost 8, with 18 bases in between. CDR3 protein: CASSPRSPPLDEKLFF. The CDR3 DNA reads TGTGCCAGCTCACCAAGGTCTCCCCCCCTTGACGAAAAACTGTTTTTT.

The V gene is TRBV6-1, the J gene TRBJ1-2; 7 bases match TRBD1. V was pared by 2 bases and J by 5 bases, with 8 bases of the junction left unmatched. The CDR3 has 15 residues. Germline CDR1 and CDR2: MNHNS and SASEGT. DNA for the CDR3: TGTGCCAGCAGTGAAACAGGGGAGGGGGCTTATGGCTACACCTTC. It translates to CASSETGEGAYGYTF.

The chain is built from TRBV10-3 and TRBJ1-6, with no clear D. V gave up 0 bases and J gave up 7 bases, with 10 bases separating them. The CDR3 is made up of 15 amino acids. Germline CDR1 ENHRY, CDR2 SYGVKD. The DNA of the CDR3 is TGTGCCATCAGTGAGTCAGGGTCTGGAAATTCACCCCTCCACTTT. Amino acids: CAISESGSGNSPLHF.

The rearrangement joins TRBV6-5 to TRBJ1-5; TRBD1 agrees at 10 bases. J gave up 6 bases and V 5 bases, and 4 bases lay outside the gene matches. This CDR3 has 14 amino acids. Germline lookup yields CDR1 MNHEY and CDR2 SVGAGI. Here the CDR3 DNA reads TGTGCCAGCAGTAAGGGACAGGGGAGTCAGCCCCAGCATTTT. As protein: CASSKGQGSQPQHF.

The chain recombines TRBV7-3 with TRBJ2-5; unclear D gene. The V gene's germline CDR1 is SGHTA and CDR2 FQGTGA. The CDR3 consists of 11 residues. Deletions cut 5 bases from V and 7 bases from J, with 8 bases between. The CDR3 DNA reads TGTGCCAGCAGCCCGACGCCGACCCAGTACTTC. It codes for CASSPTPTQYF.

V gene TRBV12-3 or TRBV12-4 combines with J gene TRBJ1-6; D uncertain. This CDR3 comprises 13 residues. V was pared by 3 bases and J by 10 bases, with 10 bases between. CDR3 region: CASSLEGSSPLHF. The CDR3 DNA follows: TGTGCCAGCAGTTTGGAGGGAAGCTCACCCCTCCACTTT.

This clone occurred a few times. The CDR3 region has the DNA TGTGCCAGCAGCCAATACACAGGTAACACTGAAGCTTTCTTT. It translates to CASSQYTGNTEAFF. The V call is TRBV3-1 (or the pseudogene TRBV3-2), the J call TRBJ1-1; weak D call: TRBD1 (5 bases). Trimming took off 2 bases at V and 2 bases at J, with 9 bases between the two ends. In germline, CDR1 is LGHDT, CDR2 YNNKEL (reference sequence). CDR3 length: 14 residues.

The chain employs TRBV12-3 or TRBV12-4 and TRBJ1-4; 7 bases agree with TRBD1. The CDR3 has 13 amino acids. V was pared by 6 bases and J by 7 bases, with 5 bases of the junction left unmatched. The DNA of the CDR3 is TGTGCCAGCAGCCAGGGGGTTGGTGAAAAACTGTTTTTT. Amino acid sequence: CASSQGVGEKLFF.

The V gene is TRBV6-5, the J gene TRBJ1-2; no firm D call. CDR1 MNHEY and CDR2 SVGAGI come from the germline V gene. Trimming pared 5 bases from V and 8 bases from J, leaving 9 bases between. The CDR3 loop spans 11 amino acids. In DNA form, the CDR3 reads TGTGCCAGCAGTACGGACGCCGGCTACACCTTC. Its translation is CASSTDAGYTF.

CDR3 bases: TGTGCCAGCAGCCCCCCATCCTACGAGCAGTACTTC. As protein: CASSPPSYEQYF. This chain connects TRBV6-2 or TRBV6-3 to TRBJ2-7, with D hard to call. CDR1 is MNHEY and CDR2 is SVGEGT in the germline V gene. V lost 6 bases to trimming and J lost 1 base, with 7 bases between them. The CDR3 sequence is 12 residues long.

The J gene is TRBJ1-3, the V gene TRBV5-1, with D tentatively TRBD1 (5 bases). The CDR3 contains 15 residues. Germline V gene sequence: CDR1 SGHRS, CDR2 YFSETQ. V was clipped by 3 bases and J by 3 bases, with 13 bases between them. The CDR3 sequence: CASSSQGNGGNTIYF. Written as DNA, the CDR3 is TGCGCCAGCAGCTCCCAGGGAAATGGTGGAAACACCATATATTTT.

Comments on this clone: Germline and junction disagree at one end, which may indicate a read error. The genes are TRBV6-1 and TRBJ2-3, with 13 bases lining up with TRBD2. CDR1 is MNHNS, CDR2 SASEGT, per germline. CDR3 size: 16 residues. CDR3 in DNA: TGTGCCAGCAATGAACTAGCGGGGGGGCCAACAGATACGCAGTATTTT. Its protein is CASNELAGGPTDTQYF.